This entry lists 11 T cell receptor beta chains sequenced from one sample in a study of memory CD8 T cells in hepatitis C reinfection. The time point was: pre-reinfection, 55 to 20 weeks before reinfection detection. TCR sequencing was done directly ex vivo on sorted cells, without expansion in vitro. The data were produced by immunoSEQ multiplex PCR, yet TCRdb's version contains in-frame clones alone and is incomplete. The table has approximately 52,000 clones, roughly 86% seen once. Sequencing was done on a sample of naive CD8+ T cells sorted from blood. The receptors come from a young man with hepatitis C virus infection.

The CDR3 nucleotides read TGTGCCAGCGAATCGGGACAGGCTTACAATGAGCAGTTCTTC. It yields the protein CASESGQAYNEQFF. V and J are TRBV2 and TRBJ2-1; 8 nucleotides line up with TRBD1. The germline V gene has CDR1 SNHLY and CDR2 FYNNEI. V dropped 8 bases and J dropped 4; count of bases not matched to a gene: 7. This CDR3 is 14 amino acids long.

The V and J genes are TRBV10-3 and TRBJ1-1; D is unresolved. V lost 0 bases and J 6 bases, leaving 5 bases between the germline ends. This CDR3 has 12 residues. The germline V gene has CDR1 ENHRY and CDR2 SYGVKD. The DNA for the CDR3 is TGTGCCATCAGTGAGTCATCGGCTGAAGCTTTCTTT. It specifies CAISESSAEAFF.

The CDR3 loop reads CASSLAGAGDTQYF. The CDR3 DNA reads TGTGCCAGCAGTCTAGCGGGGGCGGGAGATACGCAGTATTTT. This sequence joins TRBV6-5 and TRBJ2-3; TRBD2 matches at 10 bases. V was clipped by 5 bases and J by 5 bases; unmatched bases: 4. Germline V CDR1 and CDR2: MNHEY, SVGAGI. This CDR3 spans 14 amino acids.

The CDR3 DNA reads as TGTGCCAGCAGTGTCAGGGTTTATAGCAATCAGCCCCAGCATTTT. It codes for CASSVRVYSNQPQHF. The chain is built from TRBV6-5 and TRBJ1-5, with a possible D match to TRBD1 (5 bases). Germline lookup yields CDR1 MNHEY and CDR2 SVGAGI. The length of the CDR3 is 15 residues. V shed 5 bases and J shed 0 bases, with 11 bases lying between them.

V is TRBV27 and J is TRBJ1-1, with D possibly being TRBD1 (5 bases). Trimming pared 7 bases from V and 4 bases from J, leaving 19 bases between. From germline, CDR1 is MNHEY and CDR2 SMNVEV (reference sequence). This CDR3 is built from 15 residues. This CDR3 is CASTPSAGGSTEAFF. As DNA, the CDR3 is TGTGCCAGCACCCCATCTGCGGGGGGGAGCACTGAAGCTTTCTTT.

The chain couples TRBV7-3 to TRBJ2-1, with 12 bases fitting TRBD2. Trimming removed 5 bases from V and 4 bases from J; junction bases left unmatched: 6. Germline values: CDR1 SGHTA, CDR2 FQGTGA. The CDR3 has 16 amino acids. The CDR3 bases are TGTGCCAGCAGCCCAACTAGCGGGAGGAGGTACAATGAGCAGTTCTTC. The encoded protein is CASSPTSGRRYNEQFF.

This sequence joins TRBV6-7 and TRBJ2-5; D unclear. TRBV6-7 is placed among ORFs of uncertain function. V gave up 1 base and J gave up 1 base, with 4 bases separating them. The CDR3 is 13 residues long. The CDR3, as DNA: TGTGCCAGCAGTTACTGGGCCCAAGAGACCCAGTACTTC. This sequence encodes CASSYWAQETQYF.

This clone was observed a single time. This chain connects TRBV6-1 to TRBJ1-2; tentatively, D is TRBD1 (5 bases). The germline V gene encodes CDR1 MNHNS and CDR2 SASEGT. Trimming took off 5 bases at V and 4 bases at J, with 14 bases between the two ends. CDR3 length: 14 residues. Here the CDR3 DNA reads TGTGCCAGCAGTACGGGCGGGGGAACCTATGGCTACACCTTC. Its translation is CASSTGGGTYGYTF.

CDR3 nucleotide sequence: TGCAGCGCTGAGAGCCAGGGGGCTTGGGAGCAGTACTTC. Translated, it gives CSAESQGAWEQYF. The J gene is TRBJ2-7, the V gene TRBV29-1; 8 positions match TRBD1. Germline CDR1 reads SQVTM; CDR2 reads ANQGSEA. This CDR3 has 13 residues. The V and J ends lost 7 bases and 7 bases, in that order; junction bases with no gene match: 12.

V usage is TRBV11-2 and J usage is TRBJ2-7, with 10 bases aligning to TRBD2. J lost 4 bases, V lost 5 bases, and 11 bases had no gene match. CDR1 SGHAT and CDR2 FQNNGV come from the germline V gene. The CDR3 sequence is 16 residues long. CDR3 DNA sequence: TGTGCCAGCAGCCCAGACCCTAGCGGGAGACGTTACGAGCAGTACTTC. It encodes CASSPDPSGRRYEQYF. Full variable domain (outside the CDR3, taken from reference TRBV11-2 and TRBJ2-7): EAGVAQSPRYKIIEKRQSVAFWCNPISGHATLYWYQQILGQGPKLLIQFQNNGVVDDSQLPKDRFSAERLKGVDSTLKIQPAKLEDSAVYLCASSPDPSGRRYEQYFGPGTRLTVT.

The chain uses TRBV5-5 and TRBJ2-1, with D perhaps TRBD1 (6 bases). Germline CDR1 and CDR2: SGHKS and YYEKEE (reference sequence). Trimming left V 4 bases short and J 0 bases short, with 20 bases between. The CDR3 has 18 amino acids. The CDR3 DNA follows: TGTGCCAGCAGCGCTTGGCCTGGGGGCAGAGGCTCCTACAATGAGCAGTTCTTC. Protein product: CASSAWPGGRGSYNEQFF.